These 28 T cell receptor beta chains were all obtained from the same sample, sequenced in a study of Graves' ophthalmopathy and Graves' hyperthyroidism. The authors amplified TCR beta CDR3 regions, and they did so from RNA transcripts for repertoire sequencing. RT-PCR with HTBI primers came first, then second-round multiplex PCR. TCRdb used MiXCR to reprocess the multiplex PCR reads, holding one entry per CDR3 protein. The sample consists of 650,000 to 900,000 distinct CDR3 sequences, approximately 40% of them appearing once. Sequences were obtained from peripheral blood. The source of these receptors is an adult man with Graves' ophthalmopathy.

V is TRBV29-1 and J is TRBJ1-5, with D hard to call. V lost 4 bases and J lost 11, with 15 bases in between. Germline values: CDR1 SQVTM, CDR2 ANQGSEA. The CDR3 has 12 residues. In DNA, the CDR3 is TGCAGCGTTGTAGGCAGGCAAGAGACCCAGCATTTT. Translating it yields CSVVGRQETQHF.

This chain joins TRBV7-9 and TRBJ2-2; D gene unclear. The CDR3 runs to 13 residues. Per the germline V gene, CDR1 is SEHNR and CDR2 is FQNEAQ (reference sequence). The V end lost 1 base, the J end lost 8 bases, and 8 bases lay between the germline ends. The CDR3 sequence: CASSLGVGGELFF. CDR3 sequence (DNA): TGTGCCAGCAGCTTAGGAGTTGGGGGGGAGCTGTTTTTT.

Note on this clonotype: Germline is not matched at one junction end, which may reflect a read error. This chain links TRBV10-3 with TRBJ1-4; possible D gene TRBD1, 5 bases. This CDR3 comprises 13 residues. Germline assignment: CDR1 ENHRY and CDR2 SYGVKD. CDR3 region: CASSPRDHEKLFF. Here the CDR3 DNA reads TGTGCCAGCAGTCCACGGGACCATGAAAAGCTGTTTTTT.

CDR3 residues: CASSIGSASGASYEQYF. CDR3 bases: TGTGCCAGTAGTATAGGATCGGCTAGCGGGGCTTCCTACGAGCAGTACTTC. The chain is built from TRBV19 and TRBJ2-7; 9 nucleotides align to TRBD2. This CDR3 is built from 17 residues. Germline V lookup: CDR1 LNHDA, CDR2 SQIVND (reference sequence). The J segment lost 1 base and the V segment lost 1 base, leaving 8 bases of the junction unmatched.

This clonotype was observed a handful of times. V usage is TRBV20-1 and J usage is TRBJ1-5; 12 nucleotides line up with TRBD1. CDR1 is DFQATT, CDR2 SNEGSKA, per germline (reference sequence). V lost 4 bases and J lost 6; bases outside the gene matches: 7. The CDR3 is made up of 15 amino acids. The CDR3 loop reads CSANRGTGGLQPQHF. CDR3 DNA sequence: TGCAGTGCTAACCGGGGGACAGGGGGCCTTCAGCCCCAGCATTTT.

This clonotype has a count of ten or more. V is TRBV29-1 and J is TRBJ2-7; D ambiguous. The CDR3 has 14 residues. Looked up from germline, CDR1 is SQVTM and CDR2 is ANQGSEA. V shed 0 bases and J shed 4 bases, with 13 bases lying between them. The CDR3: CSVEEGTSGYEQYF. In DNA form, the CDR3 reads TGCAGCGTTGAAGAGGGCACCTCGGGTTACGAGCAGTACTTC.

The chain links TRBV19 to TRBJ1-1; a weak D match, TRBD1 (5 bases). V was clipped by 6 bases and J by 0 bases, with 11 bases between them. CDR1 and CDR2 (germline): LNHDA, SQIVND (reference sequence). The CDR3 totals 14 residues. The DNA for the CDR3 is TGTGCCAGTAGCGCAGGGCGTTTGAACACTGAAGCTTTCTTT. It encodes CASSAGRLNTEAFF. Variable domain in full (rest from reference TRBV19 and TRBJ1-1): DGGITQSPKYLFRKEGQNVTLSCEQNLNHDAMYWYRQDPGQGLRLIYYSQIVNDFQKGDIAEGYSVSREKKESFPLTVTSAQKNPTAFYLCASSAGRLNTEAFFGQGTRLTVV.

The chain uses TRBV20-1 and TRBJ1-3, with D hard to call. The CDR3 is 15 residues long. Germline CDR1 reads DFQATT; CDR2 reads SNEGSKA (reference sequence). V dropped 2 bases and J dropped 0 bases, with 11 bases sitting between them. DNA for the CDR3: TGCAGTGCTAGACGAAGGGAGGTCTCTGGAAACACCATATATTTT. It is translated as CSARRREVSGNTIYF.

This chain connects TRBV7-9 to TRBJ1-5; D might be TRBD1 (6 bases). Trimming took 2 bases from V and 7 from J, leaving 9 bases between them. Looked up from germline, CDR1 is SEHNR and CDR2 is FQNEAQ (reference sequence). This CDR3 is built from 13 residues. CDR3 region: CASSLMTGQPQHF. For the CDR3, the DNA is TGTGCCAGCAGCTTAATGACAGGCCAGCCCCAGCATTTT.

This clonotype was counted many times. V gene TRBV10-2 combines with J gene TRBJ1-6, with D tentatively TRBD1 (5 bases). CDR3 length equals 14 residues. V lost 4 bases and J lost 8, with 12 bases in between. The V gene's germline CDR1 is WSHSY and CDR2 SAAADI. CDR3 DNA: TGCGCCAGCAGTGGTGCAGGGCGGGATTCACCCCTCCACTTT. It translates to CASSGAGRDSPLHF.

Points on this clonotype: This may be a read error: a much more frequent sequence differs by one nucleotide. The chain has TRBV12-3 or TRBV12-4 and TRBJ2-7; D is perhaps TRBD2 (6 bases). This CDR3 spans 12 amino acids. The CDR3 loop is CANSPGAYEQYF. As DNA, the CDR3 is TGTGCCAACAGTCCGGGAGCCTACGAGCAGTACTTC.

V and J are TRBV29-1 and TRBJ2-7, with 11 bases identical to TRBD1. The J segment lost 7 bases and the V segment lost 7 bases, leaving 15 bases of the junction unmatched. Germline V CDR1 and CDR2: SQVTM, ANQGSEA. The CDR3 consists of 15 residues. The CDR3 DNA sequence: TGCAGCGGCCAACCGGGACAGGGGGTGGCGAGTGAGCAGTACTTC. Its translation is CSGQPGQGVASEQYF.

The CDR3 protein is CASSIDQGGEQYF. The CDR3 coding sequence is TGTGCCAGTAGTATCGACCAGGGGGGCGAGCAGTACTTC. The V and J genes are TRBV19 and TRBJ2-7, with TRBD1 as a possible D gene (7 bases). This CDR3 is 13 amino acids long. CDR1 and CDR2 from the germline V gene are LNHDA and SQIVND (reference sequence). The germline V and J ends were trimmed by 3 bases and 6 bases, with 12 bases remaining between them. The whole variable domain, remainder taken from reference TRBV19 and TRBJ2-7, is DGGITQSPKYLFRKEGQNVTLSCEQNLNHDAMYWYRQDPGQGLRLIYYSQIVNDFQKGDIAEGYSVSREKKESFPLTVTSAQKNPTAFYLCASSIDQGGEQYFGPGTRLTVT.

The sample holds a few counts of this clonotype. This chain uses TRBV20-1 with TRBJ2-5; D remains unclear. Germline CDR1 and CDR2: DFQATT and SNEGSKA (reference sequence). V lost 2 bases and J 5 bases, leaving 12 bases between the germline ends. The CDR3 runs to 13 residues. The CDR3 DNA reads as TGCAGTGCTAGAAAAGGGTATGCGGAGACCCAGTACTTC. It yields the protein CSARKGYAETQYF.

This sequence joins TRBV20-1 and TRBJ2-7; D is unresolved. Deletions cut 6 bases from V and 2 bases from J, with 11 bases between. From germline, CDR1 is DFQATT and CDR2 SNEGSKA (reference sequence). This CDR3 has 12 residues. The CDR3 loop is CSANAPAYEQYF. The CDR3, as DNA: TGCAGTGCCAATGCCCCCGCCTACGAGCAGTACTTC.

The rearrangement joins TRBV4-1 to TRBJ2-7, with 9 bases fitting TRBD1. Germline trimming cut 0 bases from V and 5 bases from J; bases unmatched to any gene: 8. This CDR3 has 16 amino acids. Germline CDR1 is MGHRA and CDR2 is YSYEKL. This chain's CDR3 is CASSQDYGQGLHEQYF. The DNA of the CDR3 is TGCGCCAGCAGCCAAGATTATGGACAGGGGTTGCACGAGCAGTACTTC.

This chain uses TRBV7-8 with TRBJ2-5, with D possibly being TRBD2 (7 bases). In germline, CDR1 is SGHVS, CDR2 FQNEAQ. V lost 4 bases, J lost 7 bases, and 16 bases lay in between. This CDR3 has 14 residues. This CDR3 reads CASSSDRGAGTQYF. Written as DNA, the CDR3 is TGTGCCAGCAGCTCTGATCGGGGGGCGGGGACCCAGTACTTC.

This clonotype has at least ten counts. The CDR3 spells CASSFGTYTYEQYF. The CDR3 DNA is TGTGCCAGCAGCTTCGGGACATACACCTACGAGCAGTACTTC. The J gene is TRBJ2-7, the V gene TRBV7-2, with TRBD1 as a possible D gene (6 bases). CDR1 and CDR2 (germline): SGHTA, FQGNSA. There are 14 residues in the CDR3. Trimming shortened V by 3 bases and J by 2 bases, and 11 bases separated the two germline ends.

This clonotype was seen ten or more times. The chain has TRBV2 and TRBJ1-2; the D is unclear. V was trimmed by 1 base and J by 3 bases, leaving 9 bases between them. This CDR3 is built from 14 residues. Germline V lookup: CDR1 SNHLY, CDR2 FYNNEI. CDR3 bases: TGTGCCAGCAGTGAAGACCAGACCTACTATGGCTACACCTTC. Encoded protein: CASSEDQTYYGYTF.

With respect to this clonotype: An end of the junction differs from the germline gene, which may be a read error. This chain connects TRBV6-4 to TRBJ1-2, with D unclear. From germline, CDR1 is MRHNA and CDR2 SNTAGT. This CDR3 is 13 amino acids long. The CDR3 reads CASSLFMSYGYTF. For the CDR3, the DNA is TGCGCCAGCAGTTTATTTATGAGCTATGGCTACACCTTC.

Ten or more counts support this clonotype. This chain links TRBV7-2 with TRBJ1-2, with 8 bases that match TRBD1. The J segment lost 3 bases and the V segment lost 5 bases, leaving 11 bases of the junction unmatched. Germline V gene sequence: CDR1 SGHTA, CDR2 FQGNSA. This CDR3 is built from 16 residues. The CDR3 sequence: CASSRYGQGEYYGYTF. CDR3 DNA: TGTGCCAGCAGCCGGTACGGACAGGGAGAGTACTATGGCTACACCTTC.

The V gene is TRBV19, the J gene TRBJ1-6; TRBD1 matches at 8 bases. From germline, CDR1 is LNHDA and CDR2 SQIVND (reference sequence). CDR3 length: 15 residues. Losses at the gene ends were 5 bases for V and 7 bases for J; bases not matched to a gene: 7. The CDR3 sequence is CASSPRTGRNSPLHF. The CDR3, as DNA: TGTGCCAGTAGTCCCCGGACAGGGAGAAATTCACCCCTCCACTTT. The full variable domain, in which reference TRBV19 and TRBJ1-6 provide the parts outside the CDR3, is DGGITQSPKYLFRKEGQNVTLSCEQNLNHDAMYWYRQDPGQGLRLIYYSQIVNDFQKGDIAEGYSVSREKKESFPLTVTSAQKNPTAFYLCASSPRTGRNSPLHFGNGTRLTVT.

This clonotype has a handful of counts. This sequence joins TRBV11-2 and TRBJ2-7, with D possibly TRBD1 on 6 matching bases. Germline V CDR1 and CDR2: SGHAT, FQNNGV. With 7 bases removed from V and 6 bases from J, the gap between germline ends came to 22 bases. The CDR3 is made up of 15 amino acids. CDR3 region: CASNRAGGGIGEQYF. The CDR3 nucleotides are TGTGCCAGCAACAGGGCCGGTGGGGGAATTGGCGAGCAGTACTTC.

In its sample, this clonotype was seen many times. V gene TRBV9 combines with J gene TRBJ1-1; D remains ambiguous. The CDR3 sequence is 15 residues long. In germline, CDR1 is SGDLS, CDR2 YYNGEE. Trimming removed 3 bases at V and 2 bases at J, with 14 bases between. The CDR3: CASSEALTANTEAFF. DNA for the CDR3: TGTGCCAGCAGCGAGGCCTTGACGGCAAACACTGAAGCTTTCTTT.

The V gene is TRBV20-1, the J gene TRBJ1-1; D is ambiguous. This CDR3 spans 13 amino acids. CDR1 DFQATT and CDR2 SNEGSKA come from the germline V gene (reference sequence). Deletions cut 8 bases from V and 4 bases from J, with 17 bases between. CDR3 residues: CSPRFGEGTEAFF. In DNA form, the CDR3 reads TGCAGTCCCAGGTTTGGAGAGGGCACTGAAGCTTTCTTT.

The V gene is TRBV9, the J gene TRBJ1-5; TRBD1 aligns across 12 bases. The CDR3 runs to 15 residues. V shed 4 bases, J shed 6 bases, and the junction held 5 bases outside the gene matches. Germline CDR1 is SGDLS and CDR2 is YYNGEE. In DNA, the CDR3 is TGTGCCAGCAGCCCGGGACAGGGGGCGCTTCAGCCCCAGCATTTT. Protein: CASSPGQGALQPQHF. Combining the CDR3 with reference TRBV9 and TRBJ1-5 gives the whole variable domain DSGVTQTPKHLITATGQRVTLRCSPRSGDLSVYWYQQSLDQGLQFLIQYYNGEERAKGNILERFSAQQFPDLHSELNLSSLELGDSALYFCASSPGQGALQPQHFGDGTRLSIL.

This clonotype has only a few counts. The chain employs TRBV4-1 and TRBJ2-2; no definite D call. CDR3 length: 15 amino acids. Per germline, CDR1 MGHRA and CDR2 YSYEKL. V was pared by 7 bases and J by 0 bases, with 12 bases between. In DNA, the CDR3 is TGCGCCAGCACGTCCGGCAGTTCGAACACCGGGGAGCTGTTTTTT. This translates into CASTSGSSNTGELFF.

Only a few counts were recorded for this clonotype. The J gene is TRBJ2-7, the V gene TRBV12-3 or TRBV12-4, with a tentative D call TRBD2 (6 bases). The CDR3 extends over 13 amino acids. V lost 5 bases to trimming and J lost 5 bases, with 13 bases between them. CDR3 residues: CASSNQGGNEQYF. CDR3 bases: TGTGCCAGCAGTAACCAGGGAGGTAACGAGCAGTACTTC.